This T cell receptor (beta chain) originates from a study of shared clonotypes between healthy human individuals. The CDR3 runs to 13 residues. V was cut by 2 bases and J by 2 bases, with 7 bases left in between. CDR1 and CDR2 from the germline V gene are SGHTA and FQGTGA. Measured with immunoSEQ multiplex PCR; TCRdb has only the in-frame clones, and not every one. Counted here are roughly 760,000 clones, around 67% occurring once; the ten biggest clones make up 1.5% to 2%. The receptor was isolated from a woman younger than 45 in good health. Sample: memory CD4+ T cells sorted from blood. The subset here: CD45RA-negative fraction. The gene calls are TRBV7-3 and TRBJ2-7; no definite D call. CDR3 bases: TGTGCCAGCAGCTTAGCGCCCACCTACGAGCAGTACTTC. Encoded protein: CASSLAPTYEQYF.